These 28 T cell receptor beta chains share one sample of origin, sequenced in a study of CD4 T cells in relation to SARS-CoV-2 and coronaviruses. Unexposed donor CD4+ T cells date from 2011-2018, before the COVID-19 pandemic. Data came from immunoSEQ multiplex PCR; TCRdb stores just in-frame clones and leaves some out. The data hold under 65,000 clones, with about nine tenths observed a single time. Sequenced material: memory CD4+ T cells from PBMCs. The receptors here all came from a human donor in good health.

This chain joins TRBV6-5 and TRBJ2-1; D is undetermined. Germline V gene lookup returns CDR1 MNHEY and CDR2 SVGAGI. V was pared by 6 bases and J by 5 bases, with 8 bases between. This CDR3 is 12 amino acids long. DNA for the CDR3: TGTGCCAGCAGCTCGCGAAACAATGAGCAGTTCTTC. Translated, it gives CASSSRNNEQFF.

The chain has TRBV6-5 and TRBJ1-2; no reliable D call. CDR3 size: 13 residues. V dropped 11 bases and J dropped 0 bases, with 13 bases sitting between them. The germline CDR1 and CDR2 sequences are MNHEY and SVGAGI. This CDR3 reads CAAGTAANYGYTF. CDR3 nucleotides: TGTGCCGCAGGAACAGCTGCTAACTATGGCTACACCTTC.

This sequence joins TRBV5-1 and TRBJ1-4, with 11 bases identical to TRBD1. Germline V lookup: CDR1 SGHRS, CDR2 YFSETQ. The V and J ends lost 5 bases and 3 bases, in that order; junction bases with no gene match: 9. CDR3 length: 17 residues. CDR3 region: CASRTGQGASANEKLFF. The DNA of the CDR3 is TGCGCCAGCAGGACCGGACAGGGGGCGTCAGCTAATGAAAAACTGTTTTTT.

The chain uses TRBV21-1 and TRBJ2-7; the DNA was not compared with TRBD1, the D call given in the table. TRBV21-1 is deemed a pseudogene. The CDR3 spans 18 residues. CDR3 region: CASSHRQGIIPGAVEQYF. The DNA of the CDR3 is TGTGCCAGCAGCCACCGACAGGGGATCATACCCGGGGCGGTCGAGCAGTACTTC.

The rearrangement joins TRBV28 to TRBJ1-5; D uncertain. Germline lookup yields CDR1 MDHEN and CDR2 SYDVKM. V shed 7 bases and J shed 1 base, with 11 bases lying between them. The CDR3 spans 14 residues. CDR3 amino acids: CASTGQRSNQPQHF. CDR3 DNA sequence: TGTGCCAGCACTGGGCAGAGGAGCAATCAGCCCCAGCATTTT.

This rearrangement joins TRBV28 to TRBJ2-3; D remains unclear. CDR1 is MDHEN and CDR2 is SYDVKM in the germline V gene. The CDR3 has 12 residues. V lost 6 bases, J lost 4 bases, and 8 bases lay in between. The chain's CDR3 is CASSLLSDTQYF. Written as DNA, the CDR3 is TGTGCCAGCAGCCTCTTATCAGATACGCAGTATTTT.

This clone showed up just once. V gene TRBV7-3 combines with J gene TRBJ2-7; 10 bases agree with TRBD1. This CDR3 has 15 amino acids. Germline assignment: CDR1 SGHTA and CDR2 FQGTGA. V lost 5 bases to trimming and J lost 9 bases; unmatched junction nucleotides: 13. The CDR3 loop is CASSGNPGTGDRQYF. The CDR3 coding sequence is TGTGCCAGCAGCGGTAATCCCGGGACAGGGGACCGGCAGTACTTC.

This chain links TRBV7-9 with TRBJ2-1; the D gene could be TRBD1 or TRBD2 (5 bases each). The V gene lost 2 bases and the J gene lost 3 bases, with 14 bases spanning the gap. This CDR3 has 16 amino acids. Germline V gene sequence: CDR1 SEHNR, CDR2 FQNEAQ (reference sequence). The CDR3 DNA is TGTGCCAGCAGCTTAATTGAGGGACGCAGCTACAATGAGCAGTTCTTC. Translation gives CASSLIEGRSYNEQFF.

J is TRBJ2-2 and V is TRBV5-5; the match to TRBD1 covers 7 bases. The germline V gene has CDR1 SGHKS and CDR2 YYEKEE (reference sequence). V was clipped by 4 bases and J by 5 bases; unmatched bases: 8. The CDR3 length is 15 residues. The CDR3 DNA sequence: TGTGCCAGCAGCGTCGTAGGGGGCGCAACCGGGGAGCTGTTTTTT. Amino acid sequence: CASSVVGGATGELFF.

This sequence joins TRBV29-1 and TRBJ2-7, with 8 positions matching TRBD2. In germline, CDR1 is SQVTM, CDR2 ANQGSEA. The CDR3 is 15 residues long. V lost 6 bases to trimming and J lost 3 bases; unmatched junction nucleotides: 13. The CDR3 loop reads CSVSPFGGRNYEQYF. The CDR3, as DNA: TGCAGCGTGAGCCCCTTCGGCGGGAGGAACTACGAGCAGTACTTC.

V and J are TRBV28 and TRBJ2-2; TRBD1 matches at 7 bases. The V gene end was trimmed by 6 bases and the J gene end by 5 bases; junction bases not matched to a gene: 12. There are 16 residues in the CDR3. Per germline, CDR1 MDHEN and CDR2 SYDVKM. The CDR3 bases are TGTGCCAGCAGCCCCCGGGGCAGGGGGTGGACCGGGGAGCTGTTTTTT. This sequence encodes CASSPRGRGWTGELFF.

The chain joins TRBV6-1 to TRBJ2-7; either TRBD1 or TRBD2 may fit D (5 bases each). In germline, CDR1 is MNHNS, CDR2 SASEGT. Deletions cut 3 bases from V and 0 bases from J, with 15 bases between. The CDR3 length is 16 residues. CDR3 amino acids: CASSEDPGRVSYEQYF. In DNA form, the CDR3 reads TGTGCCAGCAGTGAGGACCCGGGACGGGTCTCCTACGAGCAGTACTTC.

There are a few counts of this clone. The chain carries TRBV20-1 and TRBJ1-2; maybe TRBD1 (5 bases). The CDR3 has 9 residues. The germline V and J ends were trimmed by 0 bases and 14 bases, with 7 bases remaining between them. Germline V lookup: CDR1 DFQATT, CDR2 SNEGSKA (reference sequence). CDR3 loop: CSARDRGTF. The CDR3 DNA reads as TGCAGTGCTAGAGATAGGGGTACCTTC.

The CDR3 here is CAWRGTSGGELFF. The CDR3 nucleotides are TGTGCCTGGAGGGGGACTAGCGGCGGGGAGCTGTTTTTT. V is TRBV30 and J is TRBJ2-2, with TRBD2 identical over 11 bases. Germline CDR1 reads GTSNPN; CDR2 reads SVGIG (reference sequence). J gave up 7 bases and V 3 bases, and 1 base lay outside the gene matches. The CDR3 has 13 residues.

The V gene is TRBV5-1, the J gene TRBJ2-7; the match to TRBD2 covers 12 bases. Germline values: CDR1 SGHRS, CDR2 YFSETQ. The CDR3 runs to 16 residues. Trimming cost V 4 bases and J 3 bases; bases outside gene matches: 8. CDR3 sequence reads: CASSPRPGLAGYEQYF. The CDR3 bases are TGCGCCAGCAGCCCCCGGCCGGGACTAGCGGGCTACGAGCAGTACTTC. The complete variable domain, with remaining parts taken from reference TRBV5-1 and TRBJ2-7, reads KAGVTQTPRYLIKTRGQQVTLSCSPISGHRSVSWYQQTPGQGLQFLFEYFSETQRNKGNFPGRFSGRQFSNSRSEMNVSTLELGDSALYLCASSPRPGLAGYEQYFGPGTRLTVT.

The rearrangement joins TRBV7-2 to TRBJ2-7, with D maybe TRBD2 (5 bases). The CDR3 spans 15 residues. CDR1 is SGHTA and CDR2 is FQGNSA in the germline V gene. With 1 base removed from V and 2 bases from J, the gap between germline ends came to 12 bases. The CDR3: CASSLGVARTYEQYF. DNA of the CDR3: TGTGCCAGCAGCTTAGGGGTAGCGAGAACCTACGAGCAGTACTTC.

The rearrangement uses TRBV13 and TRBJ1-3; no reliable D call. Germline V lookup: CDR1 PRHDT, CDR2 FYEKMQ (reference sequence). V lost 6 bases to trimming and J lost 5 bases, with 20 bases between them. This CDR3 comprises 16 residues. The CDR3 DNA reads TGTGCCAGCAGTCAACCCCAGGCGGGCCTACGAAACACCATATATTTT. Protein sequence: CASSQPQAGLRNTIYF.

This clone was seen a handful of times. This chain connects TRBV7-9 to TRBJ2-2; weak D call: TRBD2 (6 bases). The germline gives CDR1 SEHNR, CDR2 FQNEAQ (reference sequence). Deletions cut 11 bases from V and 0 bases from J, with 7 bases between. The CDR3 is made up of 12 amino acids. The CDR3 bases are TGTGCCGCGGGGACGAACACCGGGGAGCTGTTTTTT. This codes for CAAGTNTGELFF.

The V gene is TRBV5-6, the J gene TRBJ1-3; D possibly corresponds to TRBD1 (6 bases). Germline CDR1 SGHDT, CDR2 YYEEEE. This CDR3 comprises 16 residues. The V gene lost 2 bases and the J gene lost 3 bases, with 15 bases spanning the gap. In DNA, the CDR3 is TGTGCCAGCAGCTTCTTTTTGGGACAAGGTGGAAACACCATATATTTT. Its protein product is CASSFFLGQGGNTIYF.

In DNA form, the CDR3 reads TGTGCCAGCAGTATTTTTGGACAGGGGGCAGATACGCAGTATTTT. Amino acids: CASSIFGQGADTQYF. The chain joins TRBV2 to TRBJ2-3; 10 nucleotides agree with TRBD1. This CDR3 is built from 15 residues. Germline loops: CDR1 SNHLY, CDR2 FYNNEI. The ends lost 5 bases at V and 4 bases at J; junction bases unmatched: 6. The full variable domain, with the rest looked up from reference TRBV2 and TRBJ2-3, is EPEVTQTPSHQVTQMGQEVILRCVPISNHLYFYWYRQILGQKVEFLVSFYNNEISEKSEIFDDQFSVERPDGSNFTLKIRSTKLEDSAMYFCASSIFGQGADTQYFGPGTRLTVL.

CDR3 region: CASRSLGVSGEKLFF. For the CDR3, the DNA is TGTGCCAGCAGGTCCTTGGGGGTCAGTGGTGAAAAACTGTTTTTT. The chain links TRBV6-5 to TRBJ1-4, with D maybe TRBD1 (5 bases). The length of the CDR3 is 15 residues. Trimming removed 6 bases from V and 7 bases from J, with 18 bases in between. CDR1 is MNHEY and CDR2 is SVGAGI in the germline V gene.

The J gene is TRBJ2-1, the V gene TRBV5-4, with D maybe TRBD1 (8 bases). Per germline, CDR1 SGHNT and CDR2 YYREEE (reference sequence). V gave up 2 bases and J gave up 7 bases, with 16 bases separating them. The CDR3 length is 15 residues. CDR3 in amino acids: CASSFQTGEGNEQFF. DNA of the CDR3: TGTGCCAGCAGCTTCCAGACAGGGGAGGGGAATGAGCAGTTCTTC.

The rearrangement links TRBV4-2 to TRBJ2-3; a possible D gene is TRBD2 (6 bases). Germline CDR1 LGHNA, CDR2 YNFKEQ. The CDR3 sequence is 14 residues long. Trimming pared 2 bases from V and 6 bases from J, leaving 12 bases between. CDR3 coding DNA: TGTGCCAGCAGCCAACGTACTAGCATGGATACGCAGTATTTT. It specifies CASSQRTSMDTQYF.

The rearrangement joins TRBV3-1 (or the pseudogene TRBV3-2) to TRBJ1-5, with 7 bases matching TRBD1. Germline lookup yields CDR1 LGHDT and CDR2 YNNKEL (reference sequence). The V gene end was trimmed by 1 base and the J gene end by 3 bases; junction bases not matched to a gene: 3. This CDR3 is 15 amino acids long. For the CDR3, the DNA is TGTGCCAGCAGCCAAGGAGACAGGGCCAATCAGCCCCAGCATTTT. Its protein is CASSQGDRANQPQHF.

The genes are TRBV6-5 and TRBJ2-7; TRBD1 is a possible D gene (6 bases). The germline V gene encodes CDR1 MNHEY and CDR2 SVGAGI. The ends were cut back, 6 bases at V and 2 bases at J, with 8 bases in the middle. The length of the CDR3 is 12 residues. The CDR3 DNA reads as TGTGCCAGCAGAGGGACAACCTACGAGCAGTACTTC. Translated: CASRGTTYEQYF.

The chain links TRBV7-3 to TRBJ1-2, with TRBD1 identical over 8 bases. The ends lost 4 bases at V and 7 bases at J; junction bases unmatched: 5. Germline lookup yields CDR1 SGHTA and CDR2 FQGTGA. The length of the CDR3 is 13 residues. For the CDR3, the DNA is TGTGCCAGCAGCTACGGACAGGGCGCTGGCTACACCTTC. Amino acid sequence: CASSYGQGAGYTF.

The rearrangement links TRBV27 to TRBJ2-7; 12 positions agree with TRBD2. The CDR3 loop spans 17 amino acids. V shed 3 bases and J 4 bases; nucleotides not matched to a gene: 10. From germline, CDR1 is MNHEY and CDR2 SMNVEV (reference sequence). Written as DNA, the CDR3 is TGTGCCAGCAGTTTTAAGACTAGCGGGAGTGGGGCTTACGAGCAGTACTTC. Translated, it gives CASSFKTSGSGAYEQYF.

V is TRBV9 and J is TRBJ2-2; maybe TRBD1 (6 bases). From germline, CDR1 is SGDLS and CDR2 YYNGEE. This CDR3 region has 13 residues. V shed 1 base and J shed 5 bases, with 6 bases lying between them. The CDR3 coding sequence is TGTGCCAGCAGCGTACAGGGGACCGGGGAGCTGTTTTTT. Its translation is CASSVQGTGELFF.